Shown below are 6 T cell receptor beta chains from a single sample sequenced in a study of cytomegalovirus exposure and HLA in healthy donors. Amplification used 60 Vbeta primers and 13 Jbeta primers. Only in-frame clones appear in the TCRdb table, and some are missing; sequencing was by immunoSEQ multiplex PCR. The ten top clones account for 3.5% to 4.5%, within a sample of 90,000 to 130,000 clones. The sample taken for sequencing was PBMCs. The origin of the receptors is a man in his thirties or forties in good health and CMV-seronegative.

The rearrangement links TRBV25-1 to TRBJ1-2, with 10 bases fitting TRBD1. From germline, CDR1 is MGHDK and CDR2 SYGVNS. The trim removed 3 bases at V and 1 base at J, leaving 8 bases unmatched. There are 17 residues in the CDR3. CDR3 coding DNA: TGTGCCAGCAGTGATTCCGGACAGGGGGTTATTAACTATGGCTACACCTTC. Protein sequence: CASSDSGQGVINYGYTF.

The rearrangement uses TRBV18 and TRBJ2-3; TRBD2 aligns across 11 bases. The CDR3 sequence is 16 residues long. CDR1 is KGHSH, CDR2 LQKENI, per germline. V trimming: 7 bases; J trimming: 2 bases; junction bases outside the gene matches: 8. The CDR3 protein is CASFPGLAADTDTQYF. The CDR3 nucleotides read TGTGCCAGCTTTCCGGGACTAGCGGCCGACACAGATACGCAGTATTTT.

The chain employs TRBV9 and TRBJ1-4; TRBD1 matches at 8 bases. This CDR3 is built from 15 residues. After removal of 4 bases from V and 7 bases from J, the junction contained 9 bases not matched to a gene. Germline CDR1 and CDR2: SGDLS and YYNGEE. The CDR3 region is CASSRLGRGPEKLFF. DNA of the CDR3: TGTGCCAGCAGCCGACTTGGCAGGGGGCCTGAAAAACTGTTTTTT.

CDR3 sequence reads: CASSSVGTGTGEQYF. In DNA, the CDR3 is TGTGCCAGCAGTTCCGTAGGGACAGGGACGGGCGAGCAGTACTTC. The V call is TRBV27, the J call TRBJ2-7; 9 bases are a match to TRBD1. CDR3 length: 15 residues. Germline V gives CDR1 MNHEY, CDR2 SMNVEV (reference sequence). With V trimmed by 4 bases and J by 6 bases, 10 bases remained unmatched.

The rearrangement joins TRBV7-2 to TRBJ2-7; D ambiguous. V was cut by 2 bases and J by 1 base, with 12 bases left in between. This CDR3 is built from 15 residues. The V gene's germline CDR1 is SGHTA and CDR2 FQGNSA. The CDR3 DNA sequence: TGTGCCAGCAGCTTAAGTGCAGTGATATCCTACGAGCAGTACTTC. Translation: CASSLSAVISYEQYF.

Concerning this clone itself: Germline and junction disagree at one end, which may indicate a read error. The chain couples TRBV7-7 to TRBJ2-5, with 11 bases that match TRBD2. The CDR3 runs to 16 residues. The germline CDR1 and CDR2 sequences are SSHAT and FNYEAQ (reference sequence). CDR3 nucleotides: TGTGCCAGCAGCCTAAGACTAGCGGGGATAGGGGAGAACCAGTACTTC. Protein: CASSLRLAGIGENQYF.